The T cell receptor beta chain described here comes from a study of cytomegalovirus exposure and HLA in healthy donors. Findings and caveats of the study: Presence/absence analyses supposed approximately even sequencing depth among donors. There were reportedly fewer N-insertions in an Asian-associated ancestry cluster than the roughly 680-donor mean, in a later analysis.

Remarks on this clone: Its antigen is unknown.

This CDR3 is 14 amino acids long. From germline, CDR1 is LNHNV and CDR2 YYDKDF (reference sequence). Trimming took 3 bases from V and 3 from J, leaving 9 bases between them. The primer mix had 60 Vbeta and 13 Jbeta primers. The method was immunoSEQ multiplex PCR; TCRdb's version includes in-frame clones alone and lacks a portion of them. The sample consists of approximately 59,000 clones, 65% to 80% of them appearing once. The rearrangement links TRBV15 to TRBJ1-5, with TRBD1 as a possible D gene (5 bases). The material sequenced was PBMCs. This receptor was identified in a middle-aged man in good health and CMV-seropositive. The CDR3 loop is CATSSTGFNQPQHF. The CDR3 DNA is TGTGCCACCAGCAGCACAGGATTCAATCAGCCCCAGCATTTT.